This T cell receptor (beta chain) was observed in a study of cytomegalovirus exposure and HLA in healthy donors. Findings and limits, study-wide: The study reported that TCR beta sequences accurately predicted HLA-A and HLA-B alleles in most subjects. There was a cluster of highly shared sequence variants that was likely a sequencing artifact.

This clone showed up just once. What it binds is unknown. Germline CDR1 reads MDHEN; CDR2 reads SYDVKM. The CDR3 extends over 16 amino acids. V trimming: 7 bases; J trimming: 3 bases; junction bases outside the gene matches: 10. This PCR relied on a set of 60 Vbeta primers and 13 Jbeta primers. Only in-frame clones appear in the TCRdb table, and some are missing; sequencing was by immunoSEQ multiplex PCR. The profile shows 150,000 to 200,000 clones, roughly 87% of them singletons. The chain links TRBV28 to TRBJ2-2, with TRBD1 matching 8 bases. Sequenced sample: PBMCs. The TCR originated in a boy aged 2 to 10 in good health and CMV-seronegative. CDR3 protein: CASTRQGTGYTGELFF. The CDR3 DNA follows: TGTGCCAGCACGCGGCAAGGGACAGGTTACACCGGGGAGCTGTTTTTT.